What follows are 2 T cell receptor beta chains derived from one specimen sequenced in a study of CD8 T cells in ankylosing spondylitis. TCRdb re-called the 5' RACE reads with MiXCR, one entry per CDR3 protein. Of under 300,000 distinct CDR3 sequences listed, 8.6% were seen once; the top ten hold around 7%. Sample: blood, either unsorted or a sorted T cell fraction (not recorded which). These receptor sequences come from a male donor with ankylosing spondylitis or in good health (not recorded which).

This clonotype was recorded many times. V gene TRBV9 combines with J gene TRBJ2-3, with TRBD1 as a possible D gene (6 bases). The CDR3 consists of 15 residues. V was pared by 2 bases and J by 5 bases, with 15 bases between. In germline, CDR1 is SGDLS, CDR2 YYNGEE. DNA of the CDR3: TGTGCCAGCAGCGTGAGGGGGTCCTCGGGAGATACGCAGTATTTT. It specifies CASSVRGSSGDTQYF. The full variable domain, in which reference TRBV9 and TRBJ2-3 provide the parts outside the CDR3, is DSGVTQTPKHLITATGQRVTLRCSPRSGDLSVYWYQQSLDQGLQFLIQYYNGEERAKGNILERFSAQQFPDLHSELNLSSLELGDSALYFCASSVRGSSGDTQYFGPGTRLTVL.

Only a few counts were recorded for this clonotype. This rearrangement joins TRBV20-1 to TRBJ1-6, with 7 nucleotides matching TRBD1. V was pared by 0 bases and J by 7 bases, with 3 bases of the junction left unmatched. The CDR3 covers 14 residues. Per germline, CDR1 DFQATT and CDR2 SNEGSKA (reference sequence). CDR3 bases: TGCAGTGCTAGAGATTCCAGGGGGAATTCACCCCTCCACTTT. This translates into CSARDSRGNSPLHF.